These 24 T cell receptor beta chains share one sample of origin, sequenced in a study of glioma-infiltrating T cells. Using RNA template, CDR3s of TCR alpha and beta were amplified with iRepertoire arm-PCR. TCRdb re-derived calls from the multiplex PCR reads in MiXCR, one entry per CDR3 protein. The sample includes around 130,000 distinct CDR3 sequences, about 22% of them seen just once. The sequenced sample was glioma tissue, nonneoplastic brain tissue, or PBMCs (not recorded which). All receptors come from a human donor with low-grade glioma or glioblastoma, undergoing nonglioma brain surgery, or in good health (not recorded which).

The chain carries TRBV4-2 and TRBJ2-3, with 11 bases that match TRBD2. J lost 6 bases, V lost 3 bases, and 11 bases had no gene match. The germline gives CDR1 LGHNA, CDR2 YNFKEQ. The CDR3 runs to 17 residues. CDR3 bases: TGTGCCAGCAGCCAGCAACTAGCGGGGGCTGCACAGGATACGCAGTATTTT. This gives the protein CASSQQLAGAAQDTQYF.

This clonotype was recorded at least ten times. V gene TRBV6-1 combines with J gene TRBJ2-3, with D possibly matching TRBD2 (5 bases). The germline V and J ends were trimmed by 6 bases and 3 bases, with 7 bases remaining between them. Germline V gene lookup returns CDR1 MNHNS and CDR2 SASEGT. CDR3 length: 12 amino acids. CDR3 nucleotide sequence: TGTGCCAGCAGGGGCGGGACAGATACGCAGTATTTT. Protein sequence: CASRGGTDTQYF.

Details on this clonotype: One base away lies a much larger clone, so this may be a sequencing read error. The chain links TRBV27 to TRBJ1-1; maybe TRBD1 (5 bases). CDR3 length: 15 amino acids. Germline CDR1 and CDR2: MNHEY and SMNVEV (reference sequence). The CDR3: CASIVQQRQNTEALF. The CDR3 coding sequence is TGTGCCAGCATCGTACAGCAAAGACAGAACACTGAAGCTCTCTTT.

The chain carries TRBV7-9 and TRBJ2-5; D is undetermined. The CDR3 is 14 residues long. The V gene's germline CDR1 is SEHNR and CDR2 FQNEAQ (reference sequence). Deletions cut 4 bases from V and 1 base from J, with 10 bases between. DNA for the CDR3: TGTGCCAGCAGCTCCGGTTCGGTCCAAGAGACCCAGTACTTC. Its translation: CASSSGSVQETQYF.

Concerning this clonotype: This may come from a read error, since a much larger clone is one base off. In DNA, the CDR3 is TGTGCCAGCAGCTCGCGACTAGCGGGGGGGCATGATACGCAGTATTTT. Translation gives CASSSRLAGGHDTQYF. This sequence joins TRBV7-3 and TRBJ2-3; 14 bases match TRBD2. This CDR3 has 16 amino acids. V gave up 4 bases and J gave up 6 bases; unmatched junction bases: 6. Germline V CDR1 and CDR2: SGHTA, FQGTGA.

This clonotype was detected ten times or more. V gene TRBV20-1 combines with J gene TRBJ1-1; D is perhaps TRBD1 (5 bases). This CDR3 has 14 residues. Per the germline V gene, CDR1 is DFQATT and CDR2 is SNEGSKA (reference sequence). Deletions cut 5 bases from V and 1 base from J, with 14 bases between. CDR3 region: CSAHAGRGNTEAFF. CDR3 nucleotides: TGCAGTGCTCATGCAGGGAGGGGGAACACTGAAGCTTTCTTT.

CDR3 protein: CASSRLGGSTNEKLFF. CDR3 nucleotides: TGTGCCAGCAGCCGGTTAGGGGGCTCAACTAATGAAAAACTGTTTTTT. V is TRBV2 and J is TRBJ1-4; 7 bases match TRBD1. Trimming took 6 bases from V and 0 from J; bases not matched to a gene: 7. The CDR3 is made up of 16 amino acids. Germline CDR1 and CDR2: SNHLY and FYNNEI.

The J gene is TRBJ2-2, the V gene TRBV7-9; no clear D. The V gene lost 5 bases and the J gene lost 2 bases, with 6 bases spanning the gap. The germline V gene encodes CDR1 SEHNR and CDR2 FQNEAQ (reference sequence). The CDR3 is made up of 13 amino acids. Written as DNA, the CDR3 is TGTGCCAGCAGCCTACACAACACCGGGGAGCTGTTTTTT. Protein product: CASSLHNTGELFF.

In its sample, this clonotype was seen a few times. V and J are TRBV4-2 and TRBJ2-2, with D hard to call. Trimming removed 4 bases from V and 3 bases from J, with 15 bases in between. CDR1 LGHNA and CDR2 YNFKEQ come from the germline V gene. The CDR3 is 16 amino acids. The CDR3 coding sequence is TGTGCCAGCAGCCCCGGGCAGGCACCGTACACCGGGGAGCTGTTTTTT. This sequence encodes CASSPGQAPYTGELFF.

This clonotype was counted only a few times. This chain connects TRBV7-6 to TRBJ2-1, with 9 bases matching TRBD2. This CDR3 spans 15 amino acids. The germline V gene encodes CDR1 SGHVS and CDR2 FNYEAQ. J was trimmed by 10 bases and V by 0 bases; bases with no gene match: 7. The CDR3 DNA sequence: TGTGCCAGCAGCTTAGCAATTGGGACTAGCCACGAGCAGTTCTTC. Protein sequence: CASSLAIGTSHEQFF.

The chain has TRBV24-1 and TRBJ1-5, with 8 positions matching TRBD1. CDR1 and CDR2 from the germline V gene are KGHDR and SFDVKD. This CDR3 region has 14 residues. V lost 3 bases and J lost 7; bases outside the gene matches: 4. The chain's CDR3 is CATSDGQGGQPQHF. The CDR3 bases are TGTGCCACCAGTGATGGACAGGGAGGGCAGCCCCAGCATTTT.

The chain has TRBV7-9 and TRBJ1-6; D not certain. CDR1 is SEHNR, CDR2 FQNEAQ, per germline (reference sequence). Trimming stripped 5 bases from V and 9 bases from J, with 23 bases between. The CDR3 spans 17 residues. The CDR3 sequence: CASSTTGEAHLPSPLHF. In DNA form, the CDR3 reads TGTGCCAGCAGCACTACGGGAGAGGCACACTTGCCTTCACCCCTCCACTTT.

This clonotype was picked up a small number of times. This sequence joins TRBV12-5 and TRBJ2-6, with D uncertain. The CDR3 runs to 13 residues. Trimming stripped 6 bases from V and 0 bases from J, with 3 bases between. Germline-derived CDR1 and CDR2 are LGHNT and FRNRAP. The CDR3 DNA reads as TGTGCTAGTGGAGACTCTGGGGCCAACGTCCTGACTTTC. It translates to CASGDSGANVLTF.

The chain carries TRBV12-3 or TRBV12-4 and TRBJ1-1; weak D call: TRBD1 (5 bases). Trimming removed 3 bases from V and 0 bases from J, with 11 bases in between. The CDR3 consists of 15 residues. CDR3 in amino acids: CASSFDSRMNTEAFF. CDR3 DNA sequence: TGTGCCAGCAGTTTCGACAGCCGCATGAACACTGAAGCTTTCTTT.

This clonotype was found many times. The chain has TRBV28 and TRBJ1-1, with D unclear. Germline CDR1 MDHEN, CDR2 SYDVKM. Trimming shortened V by 4 bases and J by 4 bases, and 7 bases separated the two germline ends. The CDR3 is 12 amino acids. The CDR3 DNA follows: TGTGCCAGCAGTTACCGAGGCACTGAAGCTTTCTTT. Translating gives CASSYRGTEAFF.

This clonotype was observed at least ten times. The rearrangement joins TRBV27 to TRBJ2-1; D tentatively reads TRBD1 or TRBD2 (5 bases each). The CDR3 is made up of 14 amino acids. The V gene's germline CDR1 is MNHEY and CDR2 SMNVEV (reference sequence). Deletions cut 3 bases from V and 2 bases from J, with 8 bases between. This CDR3 reads CASSFEGTYNEQFF. The CDR3 DNA sequence: TGTGCCAGCAGTTTTGAGGGGACCTACAATGAGCAGTTCTTC.

For this clonotype: This sequence may be a read error, since a much larger clone differs from it by one base. The genes are TRBV28 and TRBJ1-2, with D uncertain. Looked up from germline, CDR1 is MDHEN and CDR2 is SYDVKM. CDR3 size: 14 residues. The CDR3 protein is CTSSLPGLNYGYTF. CDR3 DNA sequence: TGTACCAGCAGTTTACCAGGTCTCAACTATGGCTACACCTTC.

This clonotype has at least ten counts. This chain uses TRBV6-2 or TRBV6-3 with TRBJ2-3, with 7 positions matching TRBD1. CDR3 length: 15 amino acids. CDR1 is MNHEY, CDR2 SVGEGT, per germline. V gave up 7 bases and J gave up 0 bases; unmatched junction bases: 7. DNA for the CDR3: TGTGCCAGCAACTCCGGGACAGCTAGCACAGATACGCAGTATTTT. This codes for CASNSGTASTDTQYF.

Only one count was recorded for this clonotype. At one end the junction does not follow the germline gene, possibly because of a read error. The chain couples TRBV6-5 to TRBJ2-1, with TRBD2 identical over 11 bases. Germline V gene data show CDR1 as MNHEY and CDR2 as SVGAGI. This CDR3 contains 17 residues. CDR3 amino acids: CASRTRYSGGADNERFF. CDR3 coding DNA: TGTGCCAGCAGAACCCGTTATAGCGGGGGGGCCGACAATGAGCGGTTCTTC.

This rearrangement joins TRBV12-3 or TRBV12-4 to TRBJ2-1; D is uncertain. Trimming took off 9 bases at V and 15 bases at J, with 24 bases between the two ends. The CDR3 loop spans 13 amino acids. The CDR3 DNA reads TGTGCCAGTTTCAGCAGTTTAAGCACCAATCCGTTCTTC. This translates into CASFSSLSTNPFF.

This clonotype was recorded a few times. This chain links TRBV28 with TRBJ1-2, with TRBD1 identical over 8 bases. Losses at the gene ends were 7 bases for V and 3 bases for J; bases not matched to a gene: 4. This CDR3 contains 13 residues. Germline CDR1 reads MDHEN; CDR2 reads SYDVKM. CDR3 nucleotide sequence: TGTGCCAGCACTAGACAGGGGCACTATGGCTACACCTTC. Translation gives CASTRQGHYGYTF.

This rearrangement joins TRBV12-3 or TRBV12-4 to TRBJ2-5; D ambiguous. V shed 2 bases and J shed 5 bases, with 6 bases lying between them. This CDR3 has 12 amino acids. DNA of the CDR3: TGTGCCAGCAGTTTACCCCCGGAGACCCAGTACTTC. Its protein product is CASSLPPETQYF.

This clonotype has a handful of counts. J is TRBJ2-5 and V is TRBV6-2 or TRBV6-3; no clear D gene. V was pared by 6 bases and J by 5 bases, with 16 bases between. CDR3 length: 14 residues. Germline values: CDR1 MNHEY, CDR2 SVGEGT. The CDR3 spells CASSLRIGQETQYF. The CDR3 DNA follows: TGTGCCAGCAGCCTCCGGATCGGGCAGGAGACCCAGTACTTC.

V is TRBV29-1 and J is TRBJ2-3; weak D call: TRBD1 (6 bases). V lost 4 bases and J 1 base, leaving 12 bases between the germline ends. The germline V gene has CDR1 SQVTM and CDR2 ANQGSEA. This CDR3 has 14 amino acids. CDR3 sequence: CSVAQGWGTDTQYF. In nucleotides, the CDR3 is TGCAGCGTTGCTCAGGGGTGGGGCACAGATACGCAGTATTTT.